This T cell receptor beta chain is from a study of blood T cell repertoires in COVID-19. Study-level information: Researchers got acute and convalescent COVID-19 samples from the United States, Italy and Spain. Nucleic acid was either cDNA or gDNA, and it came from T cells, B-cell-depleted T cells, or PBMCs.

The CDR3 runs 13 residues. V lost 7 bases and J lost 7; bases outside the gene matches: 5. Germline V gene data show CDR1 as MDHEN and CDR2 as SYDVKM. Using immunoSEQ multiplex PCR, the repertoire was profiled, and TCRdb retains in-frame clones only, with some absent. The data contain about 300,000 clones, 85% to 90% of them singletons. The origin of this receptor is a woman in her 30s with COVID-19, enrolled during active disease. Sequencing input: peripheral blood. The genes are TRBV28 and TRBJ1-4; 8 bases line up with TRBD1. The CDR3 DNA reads TGTGCCAGCACTGACAGGGGTGGTGAAAAACTGTTTTTT. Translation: CASTDRGGEKLFF.